The clone carrying this T cell receptor beta chain was detected a few times. Its antigen is not identified. Trimming removed 1 base at V and 5 bases at J, with 14 bases between. The length of the CDR3 is 15 residues. The V gene's germline CDR1 is MGHRA and CDR2 YSYEKL. This entry comes from a study of T-cell reconstitution after alpha-beta-depleted transplantation in children. Overall study results and limits: Newly made T cells mostly supplied T-cell counts and diversity one year after transplant.

For TCRbeta, the library was prepared with unique molecular identifiers. TCRdb reanalysed the PCR reads using MiXCR and keeps one entry per CDR3 protein. The sample yields 90,000 to 100,000 distinct CDR3 sequences, less than 25% seen once. The V and J genes are TRBV4-1 and TRBJ1-2, with D possibly being TRBD1 (5 bases). The origin of this receptor is a boy aged 2 to 10 with acute lymphoblastic leukemia, due to receive a stem cell transplant. The starting material was PBMCs, obtained before TCRalphabeta/CD19-depleted stem cell transplant. CDR3 sequence reads: CASSQGWGSGYGYTF. The CDR3 region has the DNA TGCGCCAGCAGCCAAGGTTGGGGGTCCGGGTATGGCTACACCTTC.